What follows describes a single TCR beta chain. How the authors handled the data: Amplification of reference gene primers provided the estimated nucleated cell counts. Generated by immunoSEQ multiplex PCR, the TCRdb table keeps only in-frame clones and is missing some. That table is the source of V, J and clone size, and D and trimming were worked out from the DNA. The sample yields about 110,000 clones, about 85% seen once. This sample was taken from a study of blood T cell repertoires in COVID-19. Study at large: The United States, Italy and Spain were the sources of the acute and convalescent COVID-19 samples. The analysed material was cDNA or gDNA that came from T cells, B-cell-depleted T cells, or PBMCs.

V dropped 2 bases and J dropped 7 bases, with 7 bases sitting between them. Germline V gives CDR1 SGHKS, CDR2 YYEKEE (reference sequence). The CDR3 is made up of 13 amino acids. V and J are TRBV5-5 and TRBJ1-6; D might be TRBD1 (5 bases). The sequence came from a man aged 50-60 years with acute or convalescent COVID-19. The material sequenced was peripheral blood. CDR3 region: CASSLGANSPLHF. CDR3 nucleotide sequence: TGTGCCAGCAGCTTAGGGGCAAATTCACCCCTCCACTTT.